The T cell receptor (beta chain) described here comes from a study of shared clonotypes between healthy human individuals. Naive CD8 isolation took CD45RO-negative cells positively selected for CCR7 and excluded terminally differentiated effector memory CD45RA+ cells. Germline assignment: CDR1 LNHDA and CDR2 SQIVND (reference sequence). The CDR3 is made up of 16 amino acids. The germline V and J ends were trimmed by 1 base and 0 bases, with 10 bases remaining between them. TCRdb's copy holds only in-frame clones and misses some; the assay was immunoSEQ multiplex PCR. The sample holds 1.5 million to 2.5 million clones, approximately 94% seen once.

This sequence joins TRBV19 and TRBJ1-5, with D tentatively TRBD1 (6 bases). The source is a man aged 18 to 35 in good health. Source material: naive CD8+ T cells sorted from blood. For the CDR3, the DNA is TGTGCCAGTAGTATAGCGACAGGATATAGCAATCAGCCCCAGCATTTT. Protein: CASSIATGYSNQPQHF.